The sequence of this TCR beta chain was determined in a study of a mutant IDH1 vaccine in newly diagnosed glioma. The time point was: week 11, during vaccination. Vaccination used 300 ug of mutant IDH1 20-mer peptide per dose, with topical imiquimod. With 5 bases removed from V and 0 bases from J, the gap between germline ends came to 16 bases. The CDR3 sequence is 16 residues long. Germline V gene lookup returns CDR1 SGHTA and CDR2 FQGNSA. This clone was seen a few times. Its antigen is not known. The data were produced by immunoSEQ multiplex PCR, yet TCRdb's version contains in-frame clones alone and is incomplete. The table shows about 130,000 clones, with 80% occurring only once.

The sequence came from a man aged 40-49 years with glioma. J is TRBJ1-2 and V is TRBV7-2; D may be TRBD1 (6 bases). The source was PBMCs, collected from a glioma patient whose treatment included an IDH1 peptide vaccine. CDR3 amino acids: CASSRDRQATNYGYTF. The CDR3, as DNA: TGTGCCAGCAGCCGAGACAGACAGGCTACTAACTATGGCTACACCTTC.